What follows are 19 T cell receptor beta chains derived from one specimen sequenced in a study of response to subunit inactivated influenza vaccine. One entry per CDR3 protein results from TCRdb running MiXCR on the RT-PCR reads. The data contain around 570,000 distinct CDR3 sequences, over 9% of them singletons. The sample also formed part of further work on T cells expressing NK-cell markers. That source reports: The authors made TCR beta cDNA libraries by 5'RACE template switching. This switching added a universal primer site and UMIs.

The source was PBMCs from blood, collected on the day of vaccination. All receptors derive from a middle-aged man who received an inactivated influenza vaccine.

This clonotype has just a few counts. The rearrangement joins TRBV12-3 or TRBV12-4 to TRBJ1-1; TRBD1 might be the D (6 bases). V shed 6 bases and J shed 5 bases, with 13 bases lying between them. The CDR3 totals 13 residues. The CDR3 loop is CASRRTEGTEAFF. Written as DNA, the CDR3 is TGTGCCAGCAGGAGGACAGAAGGGACTGAAGCTTTCTTT.

The genes are TRBV11-3 and TRBJ2-1, with D uncertain. Trimming took off 2 bases at V and 10 bases at J, with 12 bases between the two ends. CDR3 length: 13 residues. Germline V lookup: CDR1 SGHNT, CDR2 YENEEA. The CDR3 is CASSLRPDGEQFF. The CDR3 nucleotides are TGTGCCAGCAGCTTAAGGCCGGACGGAGAGCAGTTCTTC.

The rearrangement uses TRBV7-2 and TRBJ1-1; D uncertain. V lost 7 bases and J lost 6, with 15 bases in between. Germline V gene data show CDR1 as SGHTA and CDR2 as FQGNSA. The CDR3 has 13 amino acids. The CDR3 here is CASKNREDAEAFF. CDR3 nucleotides: TGTGCCAGCAAAAACCGGGAGGACGCTGAAGCTTTCTTT.

This clonotype was counted a few times. The rearrangement uses TRBV12-3 or TRBV12-4 and TRBJ2-7; 7 nucleotides align to TRBD2. V was clipped by 5 bases and J by 4 bases; unmatched bases: 11. The CDR3 runs to 15 residues. The CDR3 protein is CASSASGSGMYEQYF. CDR3 bases: TGTGCCAGCAGTGCCTCGGGGAGCGGGATGTACGAGCAGTACTTC.

This sequence joins TRBV4-2 and TRBJ2-1; no clear D. Deletions cut 0 bases from V and 6 bases from J, with 6 bases between. CDR3 length equals 13 residues. Looked up from germline, CDR1 is LGHNA and CDR2 is YNFKEQ. The CDR3 DNA is TGTGCCAGCAGCCAAGACTGGGCCAATGAGCAGTTCTTC. This translates into CASSQDWANEQFF.

The chain carries TRBV24-1 and TRBJ2-1; D is possibly TRBD1 or TRBD2 (5 bases each). Germline V gene lookup returns CDR1 KGHDR and CDR2 SFDVKD. Between the trimmed V and J ends, which lost 2 bases and 16 bases, there was a span of 17 bases. This CDR3 is 13 amino acids long. The CDR3 sequence: CATSDWDGQSQFF. DNA of the CDR3: TGTGCCACCAGTGATTGGGACGGACAATCGCAATTCTTC.

This sequence joins TRBV4-3 and TRBJ2-1; D might be TRBD2 (6 bases). Germline CDR1 reads LGHNA; CDR2 reads YSLEER. This CDR3 has 13 amino acids. Trimming took off 1 base at V and 13 bases at J, with 14 bases between the two ends. CDR3 bases: TGCGCCAGCAGCCAAGGACCGGGACTGGGTCAGTTCTTC. This encodes CASSQGPGLGQFF.

In its sample, this clonotype was seen a few times. The CDR3 bases are TGTGCCAGCAGTGCAGATCTAACTATGGCTAGGGGCTACACCTTC. This encodes CASSADLTMARGYTF. This chain connects TRBV12-3 or TRBV12-4 to TRBJ1-2, with unresolved D. V shed 5 bases and J shed 8 bases, with 21 bases lying between them. The CDR3 is made up of 15 amino acids.

The CDR3 DNA is TGTGCCAGCAGCTCTCGGCCTAGCGGGAACAATGAGCAGTTCTTC. Protein: CASSSRPSGNNEQFF. V and J are TRBV7-2 and TRBJ2-1, with TRBD2 matching over 9 bases. The ends lost 4 bases at V and 5 bases at J; junction bases unmatched: 6. The CDR3 has 15 amino acids. Germline CDR1 reads SGHTA; CDR2 reads FQGNSA.

This clonotype was counted many times. The CDR3 spells CASSSSTSGGVRPNTQYF. CDR3 DNA sequence: TGTGCCAGCAGCTCGTCGACTAGCGGGGGGGTCCGCCCTAATACGCAGTATTTT. The gene calls are TRBV13 and TRBJ2-3; 14 bases match TRBD2. In germline, CDR1 is PRHDT, CDR2 FYEKMQ (reference sequence). There are 18 residues in the CDR3. The V segment lost 4 bases and the J segment 7 bases; nucleotides outside the gene matches: 13.

The genes are TRBV29-1 and TRBJ2-4; 11 bases match TRBD1. Germline V gives CDR1 SQVTM, CDR2 ANQGSEA. Trimming cost V 2 bases and J 9 bases; bases outside gene matches: 3. The CDR3 spans 13 residues. The CDR3: CSVEIGTGGIQYF. CDR3 nucleotide sequence: TGCAGCGTTGAAATCGGGACAGGGGGCATTCAGTACTTC.

The genes are TRBV12-3 or TRBV12-4 and TRBJ2-3, with D perhaps TRBD1 or TRBD2 (5 bases each). The CDR3 length is 13 residues. Trimming took 3 bases from V and 5 from J, leaving 9 bases between them. The CDR3 nucleotides are TGTGCCAGCAGTTTGGGGACCTTAGATACGCAGTATTTT. Translating it yields CASSLGTLDTQYF.

This chain connects TRBV20-1 to TRBJ2-7; weak D call: TRBD2 (6 bases). The CDR3 has 16 residues. The V and J ends lost 6 bases and 0 bases respectively, with 21 bases between them. Germline V gene sequence: CDR1 DFQATT, CDR2 SNEGSKA (reference sequence). CDR3 bases: TGCAGTGCGCCATGGGCGGGGCGGGGACCCTCCTACGAGCAGTACTTC. Residues: CSAPWAGRGPSYEQYF.

The chain links TRBV29-1 to TRBJ2-3; D call uncertain. The V end was cut by 1 base, the J end by 7 bases, with 15 bases between. This CDR3 contains 14 residues. Germline V gene sequence: CDR1 SQVTM, CDR2 ANQGSEA. CDR3 DNA: TGCAGCGTTGAAGGGGCCGGAGCGTTGAATACGCAGTATTTT. Its translation is CSVEGAGALNTQYF.

This clonotype turned up a few times. This chain joins TRBV5-1 and TRBJ1-1, with D unresolved. Trimming took off 4 bases at V and 4 bases at J, with 14 bases between the two ends. Germline values: CDR1 SGHRS, CDR2 YFSETQ. The CDR3 length is 14 residues. This chain's CDR3 is CASSLEAGITEAFF. The CDR3 coding sequence is TGCGCCAGCAGCCTGGAGGCCGGTATCACTGAAGCTTTCTTT.

V is TRBV4-3 and J is TRBJ1-1; D is uncertain. Germline assignment: CDR1 LGHNA and CDR2 YSLEER. V lost 0 bases, J lost 4 bases, and 12 bases lay in between. This CDR3 has 15 residues. The CDR3 region has the DNA TGCGCCAGCAGCCAAGATTCGTTTCTCGGCACTGAAGCTTTCTTT. Translating gives CASSQDSFLGTEAFF.

The chain carries TRBV10-3 and TRBJ2-5; D is unresolved. This CDR3 spans 13 amino acids. Germline loops: CDR1 ENHRY, CDR2 SYGVKD. V was clipped by 4 bases and J by 1 base, with 7 bases between them. CDR3 region: CAISGTAQETQYF. CDR3 coding DNA: TGTGCCATCAGTGGGACGGCCCAAGAGACCCAGTACTTC.

V is TRBV20-1 and J is TRBJ1-6; D possibly corresponds to TRBD1 (5 bases). Per the germline V gene, CDR1 is DFQATT and CDR2 is SNEGSKA (reference sequence). The ends were cut back, 2 bases at V and 13 bases at J, with 18 bases in the middle. The length of the CDR3 is 14 residues. The CDR3 DNA reads TGCAGTGCTAGAAGGGGTCCCGGCCAGATCCCCCTCCACTTT. It translates to CSARRGPGQIPLHF.

DNA of the CDR3: TGCGCCAGCAGCTTAGGGACAGGGTACTACAATGAGCAGTTCTTC. Its translation: CASSLGTGYYNEQFF. The chain has TRBV5-1 and TRBJ2-1, with 9 bases fitting TRBD1. J gave up 3 bases and V 2 bases, and 3 bases lay outside the gene matches. Germline values: CDR1 SGHRS, CDR2 YFSETQ. The CDR3 spans 15 residues.